These 13 T cell receptor beta chains share one sample of origin, sequenced in a study of T cells in localized non-small cell lung cancer. Only in-frame clones appear in the TCRdb table, and some are missing; sequencing was by immunoSEQ multiplex PCR. In the table there are 20,000 to 30,000 clones, around 87% of which are singletons. Sequencing used peripheral blood, obtained before any cancer treatment. Receptor source: a male donor older than 55 with stage II squamous cell lung carcinoma.

The J gene is TRBJ2-7, the V gene TRBV5-1; 9 bases align to TRBD2. The CDR3 contains 18 residues. CDR1 and CDR2 (germline): SGHRS, YFSETQ. The J segment lost 2 bases and the V segment lost 0 bases, leaving 12 bases of the junction unmatched. As DNA, the CDR3 is TGCGCCAGCAGCTTGGGGCCGCTAGCGGGACCACCTGCCTACGAGCAGTACTTC. This encodes CASSLGPLAGPPAYEQYF.

The rearrangement links TRBV7-3 to TRBJ2-1; D is possibly TRBD1 (5 bases). The CDR3 sequence is 14 residues long. V was cut by 5 bases and J by 8 bases, with 16 bases left in between. Per the germline V gene, CDR1 is SGHTA and CDR2 is FQGTGA. CDR3 sequence (DNA): TGTGCCAGCAGCGGAGACTCTTTGGGGCATGAGCAGTTCTTC. Translated, it gives CASSGDSLGHEQFF.

This chain links TRBV21-1 with TRBJ2-2; the table gives TRBD2 as D, unverified against the DNA. TRBV21-1 is a pseudogene segment. The CDR3 runs 17 residues. Here the CDR3 reads CASSRQIPGTTTGELFF. CDR3 bases: TGTGCCAGCAGCAGACAAATCCCCGGGACTACAACCGGGGAGCTGTTTTTT.

J is TRBJ2-7 and V is TRBV30, with TRBD2 identical over 8 bases. This CDR3 has 15 residues. Germline V gene sequence: CDR1 GTSNPN, CDR2 SVGIG (reference sequence). V was pared by 1 base and J by 0 bases, with 5 bases of the junction left unmatched. The CDR3 region is CAWSGSGKSSYEQYF. CDR3 DNA: TGTGCCTGGAGTGGTAGCGGGAAAAGCTCCTACGAGCAGTACTTC.

This clone is a singleton in its sample. The rearrangement uses TRBV18 and TRBJ2-7; D possibly corresponds to TRBD2 (6 bases). V was pared by 2 bases and J by 0 bases, with 11 bases between. The CDR3 runs 15 residues. CDR1 KGHSH and CDR2 LQKENI come from the germline V gene. The CDR3 loop is CASSPGGSSSYEQYF. Here the CDR3 DNA reads TGTGCCAGCTCACCAGGGGGGTCAAGCTCCTACGAGCAGTACTTC.

This chain connects TRBV13 to TRBJ2-7; TRBD2 matches at 8 bases. Germline V gene lookup returns CDR1 PRHDT and CDR2 FYEKMQ (reference sequence). V lost 4 bases, J lost 0 bases, and 5 bases stayed unmatched. The CDR3 consists of 15 residues. CDR3 loop: CASSSGGESSYEQYF. Here the CDR3 DNA reads TGTGCCAGCAGCTCCGGGGGGGAAAGCTCCTACGAGCAGTACTTC.

J is TRBJ2-1 and V is TRBV2; D call uncertain. Germline CDR1 reads SNHLY; CDR2 reads FYNNEI. V lost 8 bases, J lost 0 bases, and 8 bases lay in between. The CDR3 has 13 amino acids. The CDR3 nucleotides are TGTGCCAGCTCAGCGCCCTCCTACAATGAGCAGTTCTTC. Protein sequence: CASSAPSYNEQFF.

The V gene is TRBV7-2, the J gene TRBJ1-3, with 7 bases aligning to TRBD1. The V segment lost 8 bases and the J segment 0 bases; nucleotides outside the gene matches: 10. Germline V gives CDR1 SGHTA, CDR2 FQGNSA. There are 16 residues in the CDR3. The CDR3 sequence: CASRGQEMVSGNTIYF. The CDR3 bases are TGTGCCAGCCGTGGACAGGAGATGGTCTCTGGAAACACCATATATTTT. Drawing the rest from reference TRBV7-2 and TRBJ1-3, the complete variable domain is GAGVSQSPSNKVTEKGKDVELRCDPISGHTALYWYRQSLGQGLEFLIYFQGNSAPDKSGLPSDRFSAERTGGSVSTLTIQRTQQEDSAVYLCASRGQEMVSGNTIYFGEGSWLTVV.

The rearrangement uses TRBV19 and TRBJ1-2, with D unresolved. This CDR3 has 16 residues. Germline V gives CDR1 LNHDA, CDR2 SQIVND (reference sequence). V dropped 8 bases and J dropped 6 bases, with 25 bases sitting between them. For the CDR3, the DNA is TGTGCCAGTCGAACCCCGGGAACAGTTTTTTCCGATGGCTACACCTTC. This translates into CASRTPGTVFSDGYTF.

The chain employs TRBV7-2 and TRBJ2-1, with no clear D. Germline loops: CDR1 SGHTA, CDR2 FQGNSA. The CDR3 runs to 12 residues. Trimming shortened V by 5 bases and J by 5 bases, and 7 bases separated the two germline ends. This CDR3 reads CASSPYDNEQFF. In nucleotides, the CDR3 is TGTGCCAGCAGCCCTTACGACAATGAGCAGTTCTTC.

This chain uses TRBV11-3 with TRBJ2-1; D gene uncertain. This CDR3 is 16 amino acids long. Trimming removed 0 bases from V and 3 bases from J, with 12 bases in between. Germline V gene data show CDR1 as SGHNT and CDR2 as YENEEA. Here the CDR3 reads CASSLEQSVNYNEQFF. The CDR3 bases are TGTGCCAGCAGCTTAGAACAGTCGGTAAACTACAATGAGCAGTTCTTC.

The gene calls are TRBV7-2 and TRBJ2-7; D ambiguous. This CDR3 contains 13 residues. CDR1 SGHTA and CDR2 FQGNSA come from the germline V gene. V was clipped by 2 bases and J by 5 bases, with 10 bases between them. The DNA for the CDR3 is TGTGCCAGCAGCTTACGGGCCACCGACGAGCAGTACTTC. Amino acid sequence: CASSLRATDEQYF.

The table lists this clone with a few counts. V is TRBV15 and J is TRBJ1-2; possible D gene TRBD1, 5 bases. The CDR3 runs 12 residues. Trimming removed 5 bases from V and 6 bases from J, with 10 bases in between. CDR1 is LNHNV, CDR2 YYDKDF, per germline (reference sequence). The CDR3 here is CATSASGHGYTF. The CDR3 DNA sequence: TGTGCCACCAGCGCCTCAGGGCATGGCTACACCTTC.